The source of this T cell receptor beta chain is a study of spatial heterogeneity in lung cancer. Looking at the study overall: A T cell module score from matched bulk RNA-seq correlated strongly with TCR transcript counts in tumor regions.

Time point noted: sample taken at primary tumor resection. Unsorted whole RNA from tumor, nontumor lung or frozen PBMC underwent sequencing. Regarding the study as a whole: Ubiquitous and regional expanded TCR counts correlated with ubiquitous and regional nonsynonymous mutations, respectively. Higher tumor mutation counts went along with higher counts of expanded intratumoral alpha and beta TCRs.

CDR3 length equals 13 residues. Germline-derived CDR1 and CDR2 are SGHTA and FQGNSA. Trimming took off 0 bases at V and 4 bases at J, with 6 bases between the two ends. TCRdb re-analysed the 5' RACE reads in MiXCR, keeping a single row per CDR3 protein. In the table there are around 4,800 distinct CDR3 sequences, roughly 23% of which are singletons. This clonotype has a handful of counts. Its antigen is currently unknown. The sample was lung tumor tissue, taken at surgery. The TCR originated in a male donor with early-stage non-small cell lung cancer. This chain uses TRBV7-2 with TRBJ1-2; weak D call: TRBD1 (5 bases). The CDR3 DNA is TGTGCCAGCAGCTTAGCCGGGGGCTATGGCTACACCTTC. Encoded protein: CASSLAGGYGYTF.